The clone carrying this T cell receptor beta chain was seen at least ten times. The CDR3 spans 12 residues. Trimming removed 3 bases at V and 4 bases at J, with 6 bases between. The library gave individual cDNA molecules unique molecular identifiers. Authors' data handling: Samples had a median of around 92,000 TCRs, ranging roughly 20,000 to 700,000. From the RACE reads, TCRdb called clonotypes with MiXCR, one entry per CDR3 protein. The V and J calls, along with clone size, are taken from TCRdb and not from the paper's own processing. The sample lists approximately 320,000 distinct CDR3 sequences; 4.5% to 5.5% were seen once. The data stem from a study of human T cells and chemical hapten exposure. Study background: Minor pooled library volume differences mainly drove per-sample TCR yield variation.

The time point denotes: pre-sensitization, week 0. Treatment denoted: therapeutic diphenylcyclopropenone sensitization with weekly scalp DPC. Here the sequenced sample was whole blood, taken in connection with sensitization to the hapten diphenylcyclopropenone (DPC). This sequence originates from a woman aged 18 to 35 with alopecia areata. Some clones in this sample may be carry-over from other donors' samples. The chain couples TRBV12-3 or TRBV12-4 to TRBJ2-5, with a possible D match to TRBD1 (5 bases). CDR3 loop: CASSFGAETQYF. CDR3 nucleotides: TGTGCCAGCAGTTTTGGGGCAGAGACCCAGTACTTC.